The source of this T cell receptor beta chain is a study of cytomegalovirus exposure and HLA in healthy donors. 13 Jbeta primers and 60 Vbeta primers were used for the PCR. Some clones are missing from TCRdb's copy, which holds only in-frame ones; the method was immunoSEQ multiplex PCR. The sample consists of 130,000 or so clones, approximately 75% of them appearing once. Whole-study results and caveats: Cytomegalovirus status was reportedly diagnosed by the classifier with high sensitivity and specificity. Some public TCRs appeared in many individuals, while most sequences were rare. Some V segments could not be told apart, so they were left out, TRBV6-2 and TRBV6-3 among them. A few CMV-associated chains were confirmed in vitro to be specific for CMV antigens.

V shed 2 bases and J 5 bases; nucleotides not matched to a gene: 5. Germline CDR1 reads MGHRA; CDR2 reads YSYEKL. This CDR3 region has 15 residues. This clone was observed a few times. Its antigen is unknown. Material for sequencing was PBMCs. J is TRBJ2-5 and V is TRBV4-1; 10 bases align to TRBD1. This TCR came from a male donor in good health and CMV-seronegative. The DNA of the CDR3 is TGCGCCAGCAGCCAACAGACAGGGGGCTGGGAGACCCAGTACTTC. Amino acids: CASSQQTGGWETQYF.